A single sample is the source of the 16 T cell receptor beta chains below, sequenced in a study of monozygotic twins with inflammatory bowel disease. TCRdb reprocessed the 5' RACE reads and keeps a single row for each CDR3 protein, giving no DNA. The listing records some 150,000 distinct CDR3 sequences. Sequencing was performed on blood. These receptors were taken from a human donor with ulcerative colitis or Crohn's disease, or a healthy co-twin of an affected twin (not recorded which).

The V gene is TRBV20-1, the J gene TRBJ2-1; TCRdb selects TRBD1, and the lack of DNA leaves this call unchecked. Germline-derived CDR1 and CDR2 are DFQATT and SNEGSKA (reference sequence). The CDR3 runs 14 residues. The CDR3: CSARVAPQTNEQFF.

This rearrangement joins TRBV4-1 to TRBJ2-7; as DNA is missing, the TRBD1 call by TCRdb cannot be tested. The CDR3 runs 15 residues. Germline V lookup: CDR1 MGHRA, CDR2 YSYEKL. Here the CDR3 reads CASSQAGTGLYEQYF.

The chain joins TRBV29-1 to TRBJ2-7; TCRdb reports TRBD1, a call that lacks DNA to check it against. This CDR3 has 11 residues. Germline CDR1 SQVTM, CDR2 ANQGSEA. CDR3 region: CSAGTWDEQYF.

The chain carries TRBV5-1 and TRBJ1-1. Per the germline V gene, CDR1 is SGHRS and CDR2 is YFSETQ. The CDR3 spans 16 residues. The CDR3 loop is CASSRPSETVNTEAFF.

This chain connects TRBV27 to TRBJ1-1; the TCRdb D gene call, TRBD1, has no DNA to confirm it. CDR1 and CDR2 from the germline V gene are MNHEY and SMNVEV (reference sequence). This CDR3 region has 13 residues. CDR3 residues: CASSTAGVTEAFF.

This chain links TRBV5-1 with TRBJ2-1. In germline, CDR1 is SGHRS, CDR2 YFSETQ. The CDR3 is made up of 12 amino acids. Here the CDR3 reads CASSLVLDEQFF.

This rearrangement joins TRBV20-1 to TRBJ2-5; TCRdb proposes TRBD1, but this gene call is untestable without DNA. Germline loops: CDR1 DFQATT, CDR2 SNEGSKA (reference sequence). This CDR3 is built from 14 residues. The CDR3 reads CSASRGQAQETQYF.

The V call is TRBV5-4, the J call TRBJ1-6. Looked up from germline, CDR1 is SGHNT and CDR2 is YYREEE (reference sequence). The CDR3 extends over 16 amino acids. The CDR3 spells CASSLAGVGRNSPLHF.

The rearrangement joins TRBV3-1 to TRBJ2-1; TCRdb gives TRBD1 as the D gene, but with no DNA this cannot be confirmed. Germline CDR1 LGHDT, CDR2 YNNKEL (reference sequence). The CDR3 totals 13 residues. The CDR3 spells CASSRTGSDEQFF.

The chain couples TRBV5-6 to TRBJ2-2; the D call from TCRdb, TRBD1, cannot be confirmed without DNA. CDR1 is SGHDT, CDR2 YYEEEE, per germline. The CDR3 is made up of 14 amino acids. The CDR3 here is CASSLHEGGRELFF.

The gene calls are TRBV3-1 and TRBJ2-7; the D call of TRBD1 rests on TCRdb alone, since no DNA is present to check it. Germline CDR1 LGHDT, CDR2 YNNKEL (reference sequence). CDR3 length: 16 amino acids. The CDR3 here is CASSSPPGQGASEQYF.

Here the CDR3 reads CASSPSGELNAFF. The genes are TRBV4-3 and TRBJ1-1. Germline loops: CDR1 LGHNA, CDR2 YSLEER. The length of the CDR3 is 13 residues.

V gene TRBV14 combines with J gene TRBJ1-2; no DNA is available, so the TRBD1 call from TCRdb remains unchecked. The CDR3 is 14 amino acids. Germline V gene sequence: CDR1 SGHDN, CDR2 FVKESK. The CDR3 here is CASSPWGTNYGYTF. The full variable domain, its missing parts supplied by reference TRBV14 and TRBJ1-2, is EAGVTQFPSHSVIEKGQTVTLRCDPISGHDNLYWYRRVMGKEIKFLLHFVKESKQDESGMPNNRFLAERTGGTYSTLKVQPAELEDSGVYFCASSPWGTNYGYTFGSGTRLTVV.

The rearrangement joins TRBV7-9 to TRBJ2-1; TCRdb calls TRBD2, which cannot be checked without DNA. CDR3 length: 16 residues. Germline assignment: CDR1 SEHNR and CDR2 FQNEAQ (reference sequence). CDR3 region: CASSLGAGISYNEQFF.

The chain has TRBV6-2 or TRBV6-3 and TRBJ2-7. Germline lookup yields CDR1 MNHEY and CDR2 SVGEGT. The CDR3 totals 12 residues. The CDR3 reads CASKEMSYEQYF.

The chain joins TRBV7-2 to TRBJ2-5; lacking DNA, the TRBD2 call made by TCRdb goes unchecked. Germline V gives CDR1 SGHTA, CDR2 FQGNSA. This CDR3 comprises 15 residues. CDR3 residues: CASSPLAGLQETQYF.